These 2 T cell receptor beta chains originate from one sample sequenced in a study of Ad26.COV2.S vaccination and SARS-CoV-2 variants. Data came from immunoSEQ multiplex PCR; TCRdb stores just in-frame clones and leaves some out. Of about 320,000 clones listed, roughly 90% are singletons. Specified treatment: about 20 received Ad26.COV2.S at low or high dose, single or two shots; roughly five received placebo; per-sample allocation not given. Material that was analyzed had been drawn on day 63 after the first vaccine or placebo injection. The sequencing here drew on peripheral blood, taken in a trial of Ad26.COV2.S vaccine versus placebo. These receptors all stem from a person aged 18-60 years who received the Ad26.COV2.S COVID-19 vaccine or a placebo.

This chain uses TRBV7-2 with TRBJ2-3; the match to TRBD2 covers 8 bases. This CDR3 has 16 residues. Trimming removed 2 bases from V and 6 bases from J; junction bases left unmatched: 10. The germline V gene has CDR1 SGHTA and CDR2 FQGNSA. DNA of the CDR3: TGTGCCAGCAGCTTACCGGGACTAGAAGTCTGGGATACGCAGTATTTT. Translated: CASSLPGLEVWDTQYF.

About this clone: Other DNA sequences in this sample translate to the same CDR3. The gene calls are TRBV3-1 (or the pseudogene TRBV3-2) and TRBJ1-1, with no clear D. CDR3 length: 13 residues. V dropped 1 base and J dropped 1 base, with 4 bases sitting between them. Looked up from germline, CDR1 is LGHDT and CDR2 is YNNKEL (reference sequence). CDR3 sequence: CASSQAENTEAFF. CDR3 nucleotides: TGTGCCAGCAGCCAAGCAGAGAACACTGAAGCTTTCTTT.